This T cell receptor (beta chain) stems from a study of cytomegalovirus exposure and HLA in healthy donors. General study results and limits: One variant, a missense change in DCLRE1C, was linked in a later analysis to TCR beta V- and J-gene trimming. High sensitivity and specificity were reportedly achieved when the classifier diagnosed cytomegalovirus status.

This clone was picked up a small number of times. Its cognate antigen is unknown. CDR1 LGHNA and CDR2 YSLEER come from the germline V gene. The CDR3 spans 18 residues. The junction had 15 bases not matched to a gene; V was cut back by 0 bases and J by 5 bases. Both 60 Vbeta primers and 13 Jbeta primers went into the PCR. This table comes from immunoSEQ multiplex PCR, and its TCRdb copy is limited to in-frame clones, with some not included. Of 80,000 to 95,000 clones listed, over 55% are singletons. The sample was PBMCs. The V call is TRBV4-3, the J call TRBJ2-5; TRBD2 matches 7 bases. The sequence was collected from a woman younger than 30 in good health and CMV-seropositive. The CDR3 loop is CASSQDREAGAAGETQYF. Written as DNA, the CDR3 is TGCGCCAGCAGCCAAGATCGCGAGGCGGGAGCCGCCGGGGAGACCCAGTACTTC.